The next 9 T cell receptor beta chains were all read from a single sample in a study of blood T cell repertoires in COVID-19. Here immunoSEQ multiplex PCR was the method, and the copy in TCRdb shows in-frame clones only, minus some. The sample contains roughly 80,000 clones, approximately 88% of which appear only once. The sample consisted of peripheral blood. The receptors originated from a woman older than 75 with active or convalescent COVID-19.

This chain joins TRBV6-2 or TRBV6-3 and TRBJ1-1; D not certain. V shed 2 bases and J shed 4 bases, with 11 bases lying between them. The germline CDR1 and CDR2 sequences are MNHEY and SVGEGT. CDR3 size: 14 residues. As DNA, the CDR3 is TGTGCCAGCAGTTACGGACCAGCGGCCACTGAAGCTTTCTTT. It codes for CASSYGPAATEAFF.

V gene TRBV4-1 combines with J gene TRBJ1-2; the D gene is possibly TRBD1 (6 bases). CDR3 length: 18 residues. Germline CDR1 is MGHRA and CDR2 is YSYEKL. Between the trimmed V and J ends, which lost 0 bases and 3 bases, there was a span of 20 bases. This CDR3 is CASSQDLNQGPLHYGYTF. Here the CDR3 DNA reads TGCGCCAGCAGCCAAGATTTAAACCAGGGGCCTCTACACTATGGCTACACCTTC.

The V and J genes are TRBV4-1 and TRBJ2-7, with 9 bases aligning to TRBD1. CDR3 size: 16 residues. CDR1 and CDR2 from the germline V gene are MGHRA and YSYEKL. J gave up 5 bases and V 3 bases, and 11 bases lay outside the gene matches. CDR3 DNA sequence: TGCGCCAGCAGCCACAAGGCCGGGACAGGGAAAGACGAGCAGTACTTC. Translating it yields CASSHKAGTGKDEQYF.

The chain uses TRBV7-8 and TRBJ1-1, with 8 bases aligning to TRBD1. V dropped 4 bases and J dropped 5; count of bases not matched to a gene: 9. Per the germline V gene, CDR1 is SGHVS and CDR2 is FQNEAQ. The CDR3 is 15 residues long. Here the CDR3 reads CASSWQGALRTEAFF. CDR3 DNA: TGTGCCAGCAGCTGGCAGGGGGCGTTAAGGACTGAAGCTTTCTTT.

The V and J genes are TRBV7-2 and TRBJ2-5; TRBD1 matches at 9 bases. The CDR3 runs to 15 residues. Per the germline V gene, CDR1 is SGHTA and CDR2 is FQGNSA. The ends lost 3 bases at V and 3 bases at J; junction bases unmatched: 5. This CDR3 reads CASSFRQGGEETQYF. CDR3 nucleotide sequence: TGTGCCAGCAGCTTCAGACAGGGGGGGGAAGAGACCCAGTACTTC.

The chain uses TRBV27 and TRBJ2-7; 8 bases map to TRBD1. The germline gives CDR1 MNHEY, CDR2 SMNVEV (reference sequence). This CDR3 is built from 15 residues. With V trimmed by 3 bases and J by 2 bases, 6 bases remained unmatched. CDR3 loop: CASSFDRGGTYEQYF. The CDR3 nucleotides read TGTGCCAGCAGTTTCGACAGGGGAGGAACCTACGAGCAGTACTTC.

The CDR3 sequence: CASSGRLAGLGLQFF. The CDR3 nucleotides are TGTGCCAGCAGCGGCCGACTAGCGGGACTAGGATTGCAGTTCTTC. V usage is TRBV7-2 and J usage is TRBJ2-1, with 11 positions matching TRBD2. The J segment lost 12 bases and the V segment lost 5 bases, leaving 12 bases of the junction unmatched. The germline V gene has CDR1 SGHTA and CDR2 FQGNSA. CDR3 length: 15 amino acids. Complete variable domain (other parts from reference TRBV7-2 and TRBJ2-1): GAGVSQSPSNKVTEKGKDVELRCDPISGHTALYWYRQSLGQGLEFLIYFQGNSAPDKSGLPSDRFSAERTGGSVSTLTIQRTQQEDSAVYLCASSGRLAGLGLQFFGPGTRLTVL.

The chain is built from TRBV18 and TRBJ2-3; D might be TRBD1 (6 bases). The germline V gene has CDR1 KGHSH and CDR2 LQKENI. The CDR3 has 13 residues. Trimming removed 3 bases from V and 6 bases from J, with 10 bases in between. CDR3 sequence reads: CASSPGQPDTQYF. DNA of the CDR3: TGTGCCAGCTCACCTGGACAGCCGGATACGCAGTATTTT.

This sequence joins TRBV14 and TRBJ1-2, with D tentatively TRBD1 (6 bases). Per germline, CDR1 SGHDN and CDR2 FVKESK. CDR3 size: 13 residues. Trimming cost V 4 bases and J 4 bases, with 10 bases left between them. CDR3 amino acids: CASSPTGPYGYTF. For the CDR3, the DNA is TGTGCCAGCAGCCCGACAGGTCCCTATGGCTACACCTTC. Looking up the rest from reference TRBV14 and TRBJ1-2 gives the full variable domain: EAGVTQFPSHSVIEKGQTVTLRCDPISGHDNLYWYRRVMGKEIKFLLHFVKESKQDESGMPNNRFLAERTGGTYSTLKVQPAELEDSGVYFCASSPTGPYGYTFGSGTRLTVV.